Below are 18 T cell receptor beta chains sequenced from a single sample in a study of T cells in women clearing cervical HPV infection. Libraries were prepared by immunoSEQ multiplex PCR; TCRdb keeps only in-frame clonotypes and omits some of them. The ten most abundant clones cover 4.5% to 6.5% of a sample with about 20,000 clones. The material sequenced was blood buffy coat. These receptors came from a woman aged 18 to 69 with a cervical HPV16 infection that either progressed to CIN3+ or cleared (not recorded which).

As to this clone: The sequenced fragment ends 3 residues before the CDR3 boundary, so the rest is inferred from the germline J gene. Different DNA sequences within this sample yield the same CDR3. This chain connects TRBV30 to TRBJ1-3, with D perhaps TRBD1 (5 bases). V lost 5 bases, J lost 1 base, and 6 bases lay in between. The germline CDR1 and CDR2 sequences are GTSNPN and SVGIG (reference sequence). CDR3 length: 12 residues. The covered CDR3 bases are TGTGCCTGGGGGGCTTCTGGAAACACC. Translation gives CAWGASGNT. The full CDR3 protein reads CAWGASGNTIYF.

On this clone: Coverage ceases 3 residues before the CDR3 finishes, and the germline J gene fills in the end. The chain couples TRBV7-8 to TRBJ1-6, with TRBD1 matching 8 bases. The V and J ends lost 2 bases and 9 bases, in that order; junction bases with no gene match: 6. The CDR3 is 15 residues long. CDR1 SGHVS and CDR2 FQNEAQ come from the germline V gene. CDR3 sequence reads: CASSLNQGASSPLHF. The sequenced part of the CDR3 DNA is TGTGCCAGCAGCTTAAACCAGGGGGCCAGTTCACCC.

As to this clone: Read coverage stops 3 residues before the CDR3 terminus; the germline J gene supplies the remainder. This chain uses TRBV4-2 with TRBJ2-1; maybe TRBD1 (6 bases). Trimming took 4 bases from V and 0 from J, leaving 19 bases between them. Germline V CDR1 and CDR2: LGHNA, YNFKEQ. The CDR3 is 18 amino acids. CDR3 amino acids: CASSPPVGGLSSYNEQFF. CDR3 bases read: TGTGCCAGCAGCCCCCCCGTTGGGGGCCTGAGCTCCTACAATGAG.

Comment on this clone: From the germline J gene comes the end of the CDR3, since the read stops 3 residues before it. The chain has TRBV7-7 and TRBJ2-1, with D maybe TRBD1 (6 bases). CDR3 size: 15 residues. Between the trimmed V and J ends, which lost 5 bases and 1 base, there was a span of 12 bases. Germline V lookup: CDR1 SSHAT, CDR2 FNYEAQ (reference sequence). Here the CDR3 reads CASSPEGVSYNEQFF. The CDR3 DNA, read in part, is TGTGCCAGCAGCCCAGAGGGGGTTTCCTACAATGAG.

Concerning this clone itself: The sequence runs out 3 residues before the end of the CDR3; the remainder is reconstructed from the germline J gene. J is TRBJ2-1 and V is TRBV7-2, with 9 nucleotides matching TRBD2. Per germline, CDR1 SGHTA and CDR2 FQGNSA. The CDR3 contains 13 residues. The trim removed 9 bases at V and 2 bases at J, leaving 2 bases unmatched. CDR3 amino acids: CASRLAAYNEQFF. CDR3 bases read: TGTGCCAGTAGACTAGCGGCCTACAATGAG.

For this clone: The read ends 3 residues shy of where the CDR3 ends; the end is completed using the germline J gene. This CDR3 is also generated by other DNA sequences in the sample. The chain is built from TRBV30 and TRBJ1-1; no clear D gene. The CDR3 consists of 13 residues. Germline CDR1 reads GTSNPN; CDR2 reads SVGIG (reference sequence). The V end lost 0 bases, the J end lost 4 bases, and 9 bases lay between the germline ends. Partial CDR3 DNA: TGTGCCTGGAGTGTACGAGGCGGCACTGAA. Amino acids: CAWSVRGGTE. The whole CDR3 sequence is CAWSVRGGTEAFF. Supplemented by reference TRBV30 and TRBJ1-1, the full variable domain reads SQTIHQWPATLVQPVGSPLSLECTVEGTSNPNLYWYRQAAGRGLQLLFYSVGIGQISSEVPQNLSASRPQDRQFILSSKKLLLSDSGFYLCAWSVRGGTEAFFGQGTRLTVV.

With respect to this clone: Sequencing ends 3 residues short of the CDR3 end; the germline J gene provides the rest. The V and J genes are TRBV19 and TRBJ2-7, with unresolved D. This CDR3 has 14 residues. CDR1 is LNHDA, CDR2 SQIVND, per germline (reference sequence). V lost 5 bases to trimming and J lost 3 bases, with 14 bases between them. CDR3 bases read: TGTGCCAGTAGTGAAAGCCCGAACCTCTACGAG. Translated: CASSESPNLYE. In full, the CDR3 is CASSESPNLYEQYF.

With regard to this clone: Coverage ceases 3 residues before the CDR3 finishes, and the germline J gene fills in the end. The chain has TRBV20-1 and TRBJ2-1; D is perhaps TRBD1 (6 bases). V was cut by 3 bases and J by 6 bases, with 15 bases left in between. The CDR3 is made up of 14 amino acids. The germline CDR1 and CDR2 sequences are DFQATT and SNEGSKA (reference sequence). CDR3 protein: CSARGDIPTNEQFF. The sequenced part of the CDR3 DNA is TGCAGTGCTAGGGGGGACATTCCGACCAATGAG.

Regarding this clone: Read coverage stops 3 residues before the CDR3 terminus; the germline J gene supplies the remainder. The gene calls are TRBV5-6 and TRBJ1-1; D gene ambiguous. This CDR3 is built from 15 residues. The V gene's germline CDR1 is SGHDT and CDR2 YYEEEE. The V end lost 1 base, the J end lost 2 bases, and 12 bases lay between the germline ends. CDR3 loop: CASSLFWQTNTEAFF. Partial CDR3 DNA: TGTGCCAGCAGCTTGTTTTGGCAGACTAACACTGAA.

A word on this clone: The read terminates 3 residues before the CDR3 end, so the remaining end is supplied by the germline J gene. This chain links TRBV6-1 with TRBJ2-1; 9 nucleotides match TRBD2. Germline CDR1 reads MNHNS; CDR2 reads SASEGT. V lost 2 bases to trimming and J lost 7 bases; unmatched junction nucleotides: 9. The CDR3 covers 16 residues. Partial CDR3 DNA: TGTGCCAGCAGTGAAAGGCGGGGGGGCATATGGAATGAG. Protein: CASSERRGGIWNE. The entire CDR3 sequence reads CASSERRGGIWNEQFF.

With regard to this clone: From the germline J gene comes the end of the CDR3, since the read stops 3 residues before it. The J gene is TRBJ2-3, the V gene TRBV19; 7 bases match TRBD2. This CDR3 has 16 residues. Germline V gives CDR1 LNHDA, CDR2 SQIVND (reference sequence). Trimming removed 6 bases from V and 1 base from J; junction bases left unmatched: 10. CDR3 sequence reads: CASSPGGGRRTDTQYF. CDR3 DNA, as far as it was read: TGTGCCAGTAGCCCGGGGGGTGGACGACGCACAGATACG.

For this clone: The DNA ends 3 residues before the CDR3 does, and the rest of the CDR3 is filled in from the germline J gene. The gene calls are TRBV12-3 or TRBV12-4 and TRBJ1-4; no firm D call. The CDR3 length is 14 residues. The V gene lost 1 base and the J gene lost 4 bases, with 7 bases spanning the gap. CDR3 amino acids: CASSLDSINEKLFF. CDR3 DNA (partial): TGTGCCAGCAGTTTAGACAGCATTAATGAAAAA.

Remarks on this clone: The read falls 3 residues short of the CDR3 end, and the missing part is taken from the germline J gene. The chain uses TRBV12-5 and TRBJ2-5, with 12 bases lining up with TRBD1. The CDR3 runs to 17 residues. The trim removed 6 bases at V and 3 bases at J, leaving 11 bases unmatched. Germline V lookup: CDR1 LGHNT, CDR2 FRNRAP. The chain's CDR3 is CASGPWAGQGAKETQYF. Partial CDR3 DNA: TGTGCTAGTGGCCCCTGGGCGGGACAGGGGGCCAAAGAGACC. Complete variable domain (other parts from reference TRBV12-5 and TRBJ2-5): DARVTQTPRHKVTEMGQEVTMRCQPILGHNTVFWYRQTMMQGLELLAYFRNRAPLDDSGMPKDRFSAEMPDATLATLKIQPSEPRDSAVYFCASGPWAGQGAKETQYFGPGTRLLVL.

Details on this clone: Read sequence stops 3 residues before the CDR3 end, and the germline J gene provides the missing end. The chain is built from TRBV5-4 and TRBJ2-4; the D gene is possibly TRBD2 (6 bases). V was trimmed by 10 bases and J by 3 bases, leaving 17 bases between them. The CDR3 is 14 amino acids. Germline assignment: CDR1 SGHNT and CDR2 YYREEE (reference sequence). The chain's CDR3 is CAWGTLMGKNIQYF. CDR3 bases read: TGTGCCTGGGGGACTCTGATGGGCAAAAACATT.

Concerning this clone: Read sequence stops 3 residues before the CDR3 end, and the germline J gene provides the missing end. This rearrangement joins TRBV4-1 to TRBJ2-1, with 7 bases matching TRBD1. CDR1 is MGHRA, CDR2 YSYEKL, per germline. CDR3 size: 14 residues. The junction had 8 bases not matched to a gene; V was cut back by 3 bases and J by 9 bases. CDR3 loop: CASSHLDRDGEQFF. The DNA read from the CDR3 is TGCGCCAGCAGCCATCTCGACAGGGACGGTGAG.

The sequenced CDR3 bases are TGTGCCAGCAGTTTAGCCCAGGGGTTCGGCTATGGC. It yields the protein CASSLAQGFGYG. Given in full, the CDR3 is CASSLAQGFGYGYTF. The rearrangement links TRBV28 to TRBJ1-2, with a possible D match to TRBD1 (6 bases). The read stops 3 residues short of the end of the CDR3; the missing end is completed from the germline J gene. V lost 2 bases and J 4 bases, leaving 14 bases between the germline ends. CDR3 size: 15 residues. Germline V CDR1 and CDR2: MDHEN, SYDVKM.

Turning to this clone: The read comes to an end 3 residues before the CDR3 does, leaving the germline J gene to fill in the end. V usage is TRBV13 and J usage is TRBJ2-5; TRBD2 aligns across 8 bases. Losses at the gene ends were 7 bases for V and 5 bases for J; bases not matched to a gene: 6. The CDR3 is made up of 13 amino acids. CDR1 PRHDT and CDR2 FYEKMQ come from the germline V gene (reference sequence). CDR3 DNA, as far as it was read: TGTGCCAGCAACCTGACTAGCGTGGAGACC. This gives the protein CASNLTSVET. Given in full, the CDR3 is CASNLTSVETQYF.

The CDR3 reads CASETHGQPQYF. The sequenced part of the CDR3 DNA is TGTGCCAGTGAGACACATGGTCAGCCG. V and J are TRBV19 and TRBJ2-3; unclear D gene. The read ends 3 residues before the CDR3 terminus; that terminus is restored from the germline J gene. The CDR3 is 12 residues long. CDR1 and CDR2 from the germline V gene are LNHDA and SQIVND (reference sequence).